This T cell receptor beta chain is drawn from a study of blood T cell repertoires in COVID-19. Background on the study: Material from acute and convalescent COVID-19 was sourced from the United States, Italy and Spain. Nucleic acid was either cDNA or gDNA, and it came from T cells, B-cell-depleted T cells, or PBMCs.

Here immunoSEQ multiplex PCR was the method, and the copy in TCRdb shows in-frame clones only, minus some. The sample shows 250,000 to 300,000 clones, around 92% of them seen only once. The J segment lost 5 bases and the V segment lost 4 bases, leaving 4 bases of the junction unmatched. CDR1 is ENHRY, CDR2 SYGVKD, per germline. The length of the CDR3 is 14 residues. The study assigned cohorts using participant-reported clinical history. Cohort 3 donors were reported recovered after two negative PCRs, clearance, or symptom resolution. Material for sequencing was PBMCs or T cells enriched from blood (not recorded which). J is TRBJ2-5 and V is TRBV10-3; 10 positions agree with TRBD2. This TCR derives from a woman aged 60 to 75 who had recovered from COVID-19. DNA for the CDR3: TGTGCCATCAGTGCCCAGACTAGCGGGGAGACCCAGTACTTC. Translation: CAISAQTSGETQYF.